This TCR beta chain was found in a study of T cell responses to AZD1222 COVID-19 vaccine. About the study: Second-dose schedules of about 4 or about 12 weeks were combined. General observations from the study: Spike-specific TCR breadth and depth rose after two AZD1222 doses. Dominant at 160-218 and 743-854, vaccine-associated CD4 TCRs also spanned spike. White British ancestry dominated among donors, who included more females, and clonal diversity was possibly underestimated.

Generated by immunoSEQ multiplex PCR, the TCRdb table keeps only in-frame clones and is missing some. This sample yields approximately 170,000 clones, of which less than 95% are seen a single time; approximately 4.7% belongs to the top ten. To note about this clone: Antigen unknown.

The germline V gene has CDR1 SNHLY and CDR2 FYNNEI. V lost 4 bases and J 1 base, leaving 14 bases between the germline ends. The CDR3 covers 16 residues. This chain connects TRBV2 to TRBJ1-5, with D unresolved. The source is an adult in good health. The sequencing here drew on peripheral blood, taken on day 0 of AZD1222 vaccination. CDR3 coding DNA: TGTGCCAGCAGTGCTGGTCCTTTCCGGAGCAATCAGCCCCAGCATTTT. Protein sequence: CASSAGPFRSNQPQHF.